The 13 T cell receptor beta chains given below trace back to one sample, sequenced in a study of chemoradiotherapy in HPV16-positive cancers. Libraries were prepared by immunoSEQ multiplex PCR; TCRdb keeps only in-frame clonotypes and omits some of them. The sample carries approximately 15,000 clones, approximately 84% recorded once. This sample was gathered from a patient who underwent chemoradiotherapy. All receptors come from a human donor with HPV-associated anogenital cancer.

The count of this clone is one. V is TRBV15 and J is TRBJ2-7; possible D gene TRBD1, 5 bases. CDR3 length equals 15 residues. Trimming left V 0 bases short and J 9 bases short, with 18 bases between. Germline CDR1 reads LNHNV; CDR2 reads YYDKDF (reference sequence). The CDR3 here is CATSRDLGQLTRQYF. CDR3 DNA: TGTGCCACCAGCAGAGATTTGGGGCAGTTAACTCGGCAGTACTTC. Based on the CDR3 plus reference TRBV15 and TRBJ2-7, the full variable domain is DAMVIQNPRYQVTQFGKPVTLSCSQTLNHNVMYWYQQKSSQAPKLLFHYYDKDFNNEADTPDNFQSRRPNTSFCFLDIRSPGLGDTAMYLCATSRDLGQLTRQYFGPGTRLTVT.

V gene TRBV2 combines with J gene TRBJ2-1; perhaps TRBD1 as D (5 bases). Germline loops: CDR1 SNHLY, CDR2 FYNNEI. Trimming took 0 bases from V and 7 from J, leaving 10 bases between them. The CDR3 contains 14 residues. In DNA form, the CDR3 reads TGTGCCAGCAGTGAAGCGCGCCAGGGAAATGAGCAGTTCTTC. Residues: CASSEARQGNEQFF.

The CDR3 loop is CASSPEQTSGLYEQYF. The DNA of the CDR3 is TGCGCCAGCAGTCCCGAACAGACTAGCGGACTATACGAGCAGTACTTC. J is TRBJ2-7 and V is TRBV5-1, with 9 positions matching TRBD2. V trimming: 5 bases; J trimming: 4 bases; junction bases outside the gene matches: 13. CDR1 SGHRS and CDR2 YFSETQ come from the germline V gene. The CDR3 runs to 16 residues.

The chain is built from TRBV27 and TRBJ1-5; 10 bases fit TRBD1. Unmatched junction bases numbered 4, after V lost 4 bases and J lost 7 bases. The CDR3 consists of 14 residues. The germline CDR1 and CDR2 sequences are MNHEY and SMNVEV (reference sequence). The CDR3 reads CASSSGQGYQPQHF. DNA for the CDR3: TGTGCCAGCAGTTCGGGACAGGGGTACCAGCCCCAGCATTTT.

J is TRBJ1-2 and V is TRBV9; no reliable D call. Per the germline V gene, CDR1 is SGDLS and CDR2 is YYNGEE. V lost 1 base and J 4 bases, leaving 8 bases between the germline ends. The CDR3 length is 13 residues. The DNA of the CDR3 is TGTGCCAGCAGCGTATCGACGGCCTATGGCTACACCTTC. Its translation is CASSVSTAYGYTF.

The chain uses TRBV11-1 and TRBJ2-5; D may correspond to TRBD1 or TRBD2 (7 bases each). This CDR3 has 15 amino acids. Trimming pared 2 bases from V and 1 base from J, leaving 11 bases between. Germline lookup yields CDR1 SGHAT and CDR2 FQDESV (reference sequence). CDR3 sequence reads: CASSLSRGGQETQYF. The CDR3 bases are TGTGCCAGCAGCTTAAGCAGGGGGGGCCAAGAGACCCAGTACTTC.

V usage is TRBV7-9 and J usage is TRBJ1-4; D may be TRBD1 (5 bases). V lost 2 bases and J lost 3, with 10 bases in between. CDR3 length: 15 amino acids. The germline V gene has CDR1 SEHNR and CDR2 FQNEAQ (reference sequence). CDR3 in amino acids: CASSLLLGANEKLFF. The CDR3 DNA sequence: TGTGCCAGCAGCTTACTGTTGGGGGCTAATGAAAAACTGTTTTTT.

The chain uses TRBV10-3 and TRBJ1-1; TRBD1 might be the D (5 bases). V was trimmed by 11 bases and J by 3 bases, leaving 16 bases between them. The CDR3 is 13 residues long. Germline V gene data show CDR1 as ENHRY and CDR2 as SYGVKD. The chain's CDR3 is CASGGGAYTEAFF. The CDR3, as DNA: TGTGCCTCCGGGGGAGGGGCCTACACTGAAGCTTTCTTT.

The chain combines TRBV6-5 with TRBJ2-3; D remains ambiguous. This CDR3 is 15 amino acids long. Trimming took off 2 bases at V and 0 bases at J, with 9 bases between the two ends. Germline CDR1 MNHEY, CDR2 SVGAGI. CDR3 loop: CASSYLPTSTDTQYF. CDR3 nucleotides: TGTGCCAGCAGTTACCTACCAACTAGCACAGATACGCAGTATTTT.

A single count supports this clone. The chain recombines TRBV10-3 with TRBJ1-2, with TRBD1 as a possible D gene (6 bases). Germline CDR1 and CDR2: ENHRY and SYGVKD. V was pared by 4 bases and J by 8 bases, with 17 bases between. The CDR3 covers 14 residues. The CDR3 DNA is TGTGCCATCAGTGGGGCGGGGGGGGCCTACGGCTACACCTTC. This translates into CAISGAGGAYGYTF.

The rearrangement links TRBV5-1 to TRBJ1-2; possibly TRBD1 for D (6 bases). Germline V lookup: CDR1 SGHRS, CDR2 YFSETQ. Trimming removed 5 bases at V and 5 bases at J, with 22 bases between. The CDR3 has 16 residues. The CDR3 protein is CASRLNHDRPLYGYTF. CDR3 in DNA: TGCGCCAGCAGATTAAATCACGACAGGCCCCTTTATGGCTACACCTTC.

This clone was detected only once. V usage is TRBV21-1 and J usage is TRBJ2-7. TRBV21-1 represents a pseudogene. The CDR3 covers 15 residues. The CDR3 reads CASSKRSGRSYEQYF. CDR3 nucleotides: TGTGCCAGCAGCAAGCGCTCGGGACGGTCCTACGAGCAGTACTTC.

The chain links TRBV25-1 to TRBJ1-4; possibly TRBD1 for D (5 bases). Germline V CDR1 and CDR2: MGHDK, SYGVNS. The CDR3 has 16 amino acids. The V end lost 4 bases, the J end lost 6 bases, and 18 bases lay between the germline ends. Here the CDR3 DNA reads TGTGCCAGCAGTGGGGTCGGAGAGGGAGGGGATGAAAAACTGTTTTTT. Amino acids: CASSGVGEGGDEKLFF.